The clone carrying this TCR beta chain was observed a handful of times. What it recognizes is unknown. For unsorted PBMC, 300 ng DNA per replicate equaled tens of thousands of T cell genomes. Original analysis: Filtering differed because ImmunoSEQ produced junction-only sequences that carried no quality scores. Clones were sequenced by immunoSEQ multiplex PCR, and TCRdb holds only the in-frame ones, with some missing. From that table come the V and J calls and clone size; the DNA was used to work out D and trimming. The sample consists of about 460,000 clones, around 77% of them appearing once. CDR3 size: 15 residues. V was clipped by 1 base and J by 4 bases, with 12 bases between them. CDR1 and CDR2 from the germline V gene are SGHRS and YFSETQ. This sample is drawn from a study of shared clonotypes between healthy human individuals. Study outcomes and limitations: Among donors, the sharing of clonotypes was expected to be influenced by sequencing depth.

The clonotype was recovered from a woman aged 35 to 49 in good health. Some clones in this sample may be carry-over from other donors' samples. The sequencing sample was made of PBMCs. This chain connects TRBV5-1 to TRBJ2-1; possibly TRBD2 for D (6 bases). CDR3 coding DNA: TGCGCCAGCAGCTTGCAACCGGGGGATTACAATGAGCAGTTCTTC. This sequence encodes CASSLQPGDYNEQFF.